This paragraph reports one TCR beta chain. What it binds is unknown. The V end lost 1 base, the J end lost 9 bases, and 13 bases lay between the germline ends. There are 15 residues in the CDR3. The germline gives CDR1 SGHTA, CDR2 FQGNSA. The sample originates from a study of vaccination and CD4 T cells after COVID-19. Study overall: Post-COVID samples had a sampling time that fell a median around 100 days after diagnosis (range 35 to 161). Post-vaccination specimens were collected at a median of approximately 66 days following dose two (range 14 to 241). Findings and caveats of the study: Median roughly 86% of reactive clones detected in convalescent patients emerged only post-vaccination.

Sequencing of the DNA from cultured CD4+ T cells was carried out with the Oncomine TCR Beta short-read assay. TCRdb processed the PCR reads anew with MiXCR; each CDR3 protein has one entry. The sample consists of about 21,000 distinct CDR3 sequences, approximately 48% of them appearing once. Treatment noted: roughly 11-day PBMC culture with coronavirus spike peptide pools or control peptides (ViraFEST assay). Negative selection separated CD4+ T cells from roughly 11-day cultures. The chain is built from TRBV7-2 and TRBJ1-6, with D possibly matching TRBD1 (5 bases). This material consisted of CD4+ T cells from blood, cultured in vitro, taken after SARS-CoV-2 vaccination. The TCR comes from a human donor who had recovered from COVID-19. The DNA of the CDR3 is TGTGCCAGCAGCTTAGGGGCAGGGTTGAGTTCACCCCTCCACTTT. Translating it yields CASSLGAGLSSPLHF.